These 8 T cell receptor beta chains were sequenced from one sample in a study of blood T cell repertoires in COVID-19. Only in-frame clones appear in the TCRdb table, and some are missing; sequencing was by immunoSEQ multiplex PCR. The sample shows around 50,000 clones, around 92% of them seen only once. The sample consisted of peripheral blood. The receptors stem from a human donor in a cohort sampled during active COVID-19.

J is TRBJ2-3 and V is TRBV9; TRBD2 might be the D (6 bases). Germline V lookup: CDR1 SGDLS, CDR2 YYNGEE. CDR3 size: 14 residues. Trimming left V 3 bases short and J 5 bases short, with 13 bases between. Here the CDR3 reads CASSATRALDTQYF. CDR3 DNA sequence: TGTGCCAGCAGCGCGACTAGAGCCCTAGATACGCAGTATTTT.

The chain links TRBV7-2 to TRBJ1-4, with 8 bases fitting TRBD1. Germline assignment: CDR1 SGHTA and CDR2 FQGNSA. The CDR3 is 14 residues long. After removal of 4 bases from V and 4 bases from J, the junction contained 2 bases not matched to a gene. CDR3 DNA sequence: TGTGCCAGCAGCTGGGGACAGGATAATGAAAAACTGTTTTTT. Residues: CASSWGQDNEKLFF. Filled out from reference TRBV7-2 and TRBJ1-4, the complete variable domain reads GAGVSQSPSNKVTEKGKDVELRCDPISGHTALYWYRQSLGQGLEFLIYFQGNSAPDKSGLPSDRFSAERTGGSVSTLTIQRTQQEDSAVYLCASSWGQDNEKLFFGSGTQLSVL.

The rearrangement uses TRBV5-6 and TRBJ2-5; TRBD1 agrees at 8 bases. Unmatched junction bases numbered 4, after V lost 4 bases and J lost 2 bases. Per the germline V gene, CDR1 is SGHDT and CDR2 is YYEEEE. This CDR3 has 14 amino acids. CDR3 loop: CASSRDRRQETQYF. As DNA, the CDR3 is TGTGCCAGCAGCCGGGACAGGCGACAAGAGACCCAGTACTTC.

CDR3 sequence: CASRRDRGFLGTGELFF. As DNA, the CDR3 is TGTGCCAGCAGGCGGGACAGGGGATTTTTAGGAACCGGGGAGCTGTTTTTT. The chain employs TRBV28 and TRBJ2-2; 10 bases map to TRBD1. The CDR3 is made up of 17 amino acids. V was clipped by 6 bases and J by 5 bases; unmatched bases: 12. Germline CDR1 is MDHEN and CDR2 is SYDVKM.

This rearrangement joins TRBV7-9 to TRBJ2-5, with 8 positions matching TRBD2. Germline assignment: CDR1 SEHNR and CDR2 FQNEAQ (reference sequence). CDR3 length: 14 residues. The V gene end was trimmed by 2 bases and the J gene end by 1 base; junction bases not matched to a gene: 0. Written as DNA, the CDR3 is TGTGCCAGCAGCTTACTAGCGGGCCAAGAGACCCAGTACTTC. Its translation: CASSLLAGQETQYF.

This rearrangement joins TRBV4-1 to TRBJ2-1, with 8 nucleotides matching TRBD2. Trimming cost V 0 bases and J 8 bases; bases outside gene matches: 15. The CDR3 covers 18 residues. The germline gives CDR1 MGHRA, CDR2 YSYEKL. The CDR3 sequence is CASSQDQSAGGPLDEQFF. DNA for the CDR3: TGCGCCAGCAGCCAAGATCAATCGGCGGGGGGCCCCTTAGATGAGCAGTTCTTC.

CDR3 coding DNA: TGTGCCAGCAGCTCGGGACAGGGGGCTATAGATCTGAACACTGAAGCTTTCTTT. Encoded protein: CASSSGQGAIDLNTEAFF. The chain is built from TRBV7-9 and TRBJ1-1, with 12 bases aligning to TRBD1. The CDR3 extends over 18 amino acids. Germline V CDR1 and CDR2: SEHNR, FQNEAQ (reference sequence). V lost 4 bases to trimming and J lost 0 bases; unmatched junction nucleotides: 9.

The rearrangement links TRBV11-2 to TRBJ1-1, with TRBD1 matching 7 bases. Germline V gene sequence: CDR1 SGHAT, CDR2 FQNNGV. Trimming removed 0 bases from V and 7 bases from J; junction bases left unmatched: 2. The CDR3 has 13 residues. DNA for the CDR3: TGTGCCAGCAGCTTAGACAGGGGGGATGAAGCTTTCTTT. Residues: CASSLDRGDEAFF. The full variable domain, with the rest looked up from reference TRBV11-2 and TRBJ1-1, is EAGVAQSPRYKIIEKRQSVAFWCNPISGHATLYWYQQILGQGPKLLIQFQNNGVVDDSQLPKDRFSAERLKGVDSTLKIQPAKLEDSAVYLCASSLDRGDEAFFGQGTRLTVV.